The rows below give T cell receptor beta chains drawn from one sample of a study of CXCR3-negative and CXCR3-positive naive CD8 T cells. TCRdb reprocessed the 5' RACE reads, keeping one entry per CDR3 protein, no DNA. The table for this sample gives some 140,000 distinct CDR3 sequences. The material sequenced was naive CXCR3+ CD8+ T cells from blood. The receptors come from a human donor in good health. Some clones in this sample may be carry-over from other donors' samples. The CDR3 runs from the conserved cysteine through the conserved F or W.

CDR3	V	length	J
CASTPVDTGELFF	TRBV12-3/TRBV12-4	13	TRBJ2-2
CASSAPVDGAYEQYF	TRBV12-3/TRBV12-4	15	TRBJ2-7
CASSFAPGNEQFF	TRBV7-9	13	TRBJ2-1
CASSSGSSATDTQYF	TRBV5-5	15	TRBJ2-3
CASSSGTARREQYF	TRBV7-2	14	TRBJ2-7
CASSGWTGGDPREQFF	TRBV25-1	16	TRBJ2-1
CSARLTDTEAFF	TRBV20-1	12	TRBJ1-1
CASSPLAGGLDTQYF	TRBV3-1	15	TRBJ2-3
CSARGEGYEAFF	TRBV20-1	12	TRBJ1-1
CASGSDTTFEQYF	TRBV25-1	13	TRBJ2-7
CASSFPGRNSPYVSRGYEQYF	TRBV28	21	TRBJ2-7
CARSPGLAGADTQYF	TRBV28	15	TRBJ2-3
CASSVQMNTEAFF	TRBV9	13	TRBJ1-1
CASSFGQGGHEQFF	TRBV6-5	14	TRBJ2-1
CASSYQAGGNIQYF	TRBV6-2/TRBV6-3	14	TRBJ2-4
CASSERLAGDDEQYF	TRBV10-2	15	TRBJ2-7
CASSRRVFTDTQYF	TRBV28	14	TRBJ2-3
CASSFSTDMNTEAFF	TRBV13	15	TRBJ1-1
CASSFVYQSQHF	TRBV12-3/TRBV12-4	12	TRBJ1-5
CDSSRGAGLAGLYEQYF	TRBV7-9	17	TRBJ2-7